This TCR beta chain was documented in a study of cytomegalovirus exposure and HLA in healthy donors. With regard to this clone: Its antigen is unidentified.

PCR involved 60 Vbeta and 13 Jbeta primers. Profiled with immunoSEQ multiplex PCR; TCRdb holds only in-frame clones, not every one. The sample yields 150,000 to 200,000 clones, around 75% seen once. This CDR3 is 15 amino acids long. V lost 5 bases and J lost 1; bases outside the gene matches: 6. The germline V gene encodes CDR1 SEHNR and CDR2 FQNEAQ (reference sequence). Notes on the study in general: The study found most TCR sequences rare, yet found some public TCRs in many donors. Cytomegalovirus association was assigned to about 150 TCR beta chains.

The sample comprised PBMCs. The TCR originated in a man younger than 30 in good health and CMV-seropositive. The chain couples TRBV7-9 to TRBJ2-7, with 9 bases that match TRBD1. The DNA of the CDR3 is TGTGCCAGCAGCACCCCGGGACAGGGTTCCTACGAGCAGTACTTC. This encodes CASSTPGQGSYEQYF.